This TCR beta chain was found in a study of shared clonotypes between healthy human individuals. Study-wide findings and caveats: Memory subsets had estimated richness that was generally smaller than that of naive subsets. The expectation was that sequencing depth would affect clonotype sharing among donors.

The CDR3 loop spans 12 amino acids. V was clipped by 8 bases and J by 2 bases, with 10 bases between them. Germline V CDR1 and CDR2: MNHEY, SVGAGI. Note on this clone: What it recognizes is unknown.

There were only Caucasian adults among the donors, and all lived in Nashville, Tennessee. The authors divided CD4+ cells into CD45RA+ naive and CD45RA-negative memory subsets. Assay: immunoSEQ multiplex PCR; the TCRdb copy retains only in-frame clones and omits some. This table has about a million clones, 70% to 85% appearing once. This chain links TRBV6-5 with TRBJ2-7; D may be TRBD1 (7 bases). The sequenced sample consisted of memory CD4+ T cells from PBMCs. As for subset: CD45RA-negative fraction. This sequence was found in a man between 18 and 29 years old in good health. Some clones in this sample may be carry-over from other donors' samples. The CDR3, as DNA: TGTGCCAGCGCCAGGGGGGCCTACGAGCAGTACTTC. Protein product: CASARGAYEQYF.